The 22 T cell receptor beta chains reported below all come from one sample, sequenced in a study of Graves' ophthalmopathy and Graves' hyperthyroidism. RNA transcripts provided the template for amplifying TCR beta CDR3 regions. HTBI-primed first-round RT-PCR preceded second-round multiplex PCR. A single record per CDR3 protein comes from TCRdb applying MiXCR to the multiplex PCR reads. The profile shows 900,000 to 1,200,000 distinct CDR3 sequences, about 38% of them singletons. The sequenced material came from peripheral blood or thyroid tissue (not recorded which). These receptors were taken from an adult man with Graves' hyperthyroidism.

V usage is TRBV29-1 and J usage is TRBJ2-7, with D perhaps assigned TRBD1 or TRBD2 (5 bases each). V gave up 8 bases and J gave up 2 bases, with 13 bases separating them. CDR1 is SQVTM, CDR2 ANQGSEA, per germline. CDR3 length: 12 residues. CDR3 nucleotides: TGCAGCCCCGGGACGGTTACCTACGAGCAGTACTTC. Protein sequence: CSPGTVTYEQYF.

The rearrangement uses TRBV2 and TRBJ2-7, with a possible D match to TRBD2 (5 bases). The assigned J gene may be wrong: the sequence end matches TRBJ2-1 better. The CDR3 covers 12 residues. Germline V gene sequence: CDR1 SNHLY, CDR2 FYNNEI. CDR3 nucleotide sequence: TGTGCCAGCGGGAGCTCTGACAATGAGCAGTTCTTC. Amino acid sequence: CASGSSDNEQFF.

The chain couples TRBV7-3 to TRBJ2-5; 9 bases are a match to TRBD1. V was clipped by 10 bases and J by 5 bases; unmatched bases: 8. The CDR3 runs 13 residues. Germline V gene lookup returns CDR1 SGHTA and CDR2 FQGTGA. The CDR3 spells CATTGGQGETQYF. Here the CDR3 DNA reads TGTGCCACAACAGGCGGACAGGGGGAGACCCAGTACTTC.

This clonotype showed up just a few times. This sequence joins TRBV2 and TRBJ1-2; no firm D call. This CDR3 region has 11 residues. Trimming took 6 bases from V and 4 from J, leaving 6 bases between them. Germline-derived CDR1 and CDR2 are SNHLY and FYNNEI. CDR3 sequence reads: CASSEVYGYTF. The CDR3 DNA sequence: TGTGCCAGCAGCGAGGTCTATGGCTACACCTTC.

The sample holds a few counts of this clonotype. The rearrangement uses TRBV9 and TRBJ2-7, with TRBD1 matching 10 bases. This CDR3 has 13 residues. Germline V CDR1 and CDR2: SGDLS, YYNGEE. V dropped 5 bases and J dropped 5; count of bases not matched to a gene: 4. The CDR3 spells CASSDRGQDEQYF. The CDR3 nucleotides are TGTGCCAGCAGTGACAGGGGGCAAGACGAGCAGTACTTC.

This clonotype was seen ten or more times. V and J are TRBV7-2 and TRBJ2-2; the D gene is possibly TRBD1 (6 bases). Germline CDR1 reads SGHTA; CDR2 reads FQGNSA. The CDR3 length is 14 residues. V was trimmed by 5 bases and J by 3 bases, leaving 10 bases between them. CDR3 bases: TGTGCCAGCAGCACGGACAGCTACACCGGGGAGCTGTTTTTT. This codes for CASSTDSYTGELFF.

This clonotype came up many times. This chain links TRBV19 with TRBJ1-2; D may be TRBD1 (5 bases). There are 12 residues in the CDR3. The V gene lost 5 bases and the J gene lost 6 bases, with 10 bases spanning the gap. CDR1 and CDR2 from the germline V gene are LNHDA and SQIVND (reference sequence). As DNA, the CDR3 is TGTGCCAGTAGTTTCCGGGACGATGGCTACACCTTC. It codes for CASSFRDDGYTF.

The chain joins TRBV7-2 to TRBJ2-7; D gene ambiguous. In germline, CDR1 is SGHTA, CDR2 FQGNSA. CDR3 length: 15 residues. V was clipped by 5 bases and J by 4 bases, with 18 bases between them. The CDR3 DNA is TGTGCCAGCAGCCAAGATCGTAACTTTGCGTACGAGCAGTACTTC. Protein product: CASSQDRNFAYEQYF.

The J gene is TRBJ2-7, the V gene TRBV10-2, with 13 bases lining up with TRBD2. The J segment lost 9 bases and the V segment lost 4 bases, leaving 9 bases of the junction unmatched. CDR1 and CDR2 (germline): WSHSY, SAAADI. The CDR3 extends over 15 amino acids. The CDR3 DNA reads TGCGCCAGCAGTGCCGGACTAGCGGGGGCGGACGTGCAGTACTTC. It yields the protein CASSAGLAGADVQYF.

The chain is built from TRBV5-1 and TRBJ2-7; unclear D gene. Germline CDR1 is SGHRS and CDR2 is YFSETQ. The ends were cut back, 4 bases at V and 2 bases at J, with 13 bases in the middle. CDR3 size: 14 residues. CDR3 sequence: CASSVAWSAYEQYF. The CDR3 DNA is TGCGCCAGCAGCGTGGCATGGAGCGCCTACGAGCAGTACTTC. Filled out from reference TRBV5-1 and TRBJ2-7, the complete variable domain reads KAGVTQTPRYLIKTRGQQVTLSCSPISGHRSVSWYQQTPGQGLQFLFEYFSETQRNKGNFPGRFSGRQFSNSRSEMNVSTLELGDSALYLCASSVAWSAYEQYFGPGTRLTVT.

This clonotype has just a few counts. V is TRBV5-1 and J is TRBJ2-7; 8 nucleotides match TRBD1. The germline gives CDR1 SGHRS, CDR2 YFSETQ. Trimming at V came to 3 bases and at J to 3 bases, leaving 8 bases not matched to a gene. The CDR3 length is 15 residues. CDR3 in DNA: TGCGCCAGCAGCTCCACCGGGACAGGTGACTACGAGCAGTACTTC. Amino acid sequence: CASSSTGTGDYEQYF.

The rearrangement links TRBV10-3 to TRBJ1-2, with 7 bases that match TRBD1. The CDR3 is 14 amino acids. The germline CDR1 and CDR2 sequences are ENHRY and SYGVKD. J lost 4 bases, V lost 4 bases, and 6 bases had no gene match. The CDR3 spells CAISVRQGSYGYTF. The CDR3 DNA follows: TGTGCCATCAGTGTCCGACAGGGATCCTATGGCTACACCTTC.

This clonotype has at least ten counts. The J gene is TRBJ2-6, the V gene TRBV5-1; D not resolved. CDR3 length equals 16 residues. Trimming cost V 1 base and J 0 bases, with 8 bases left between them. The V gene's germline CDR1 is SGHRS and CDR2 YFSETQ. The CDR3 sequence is CASSLWTSSGANVLTF. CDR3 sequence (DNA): TGCGCCAGCAGCTTGTGGACCAGCTCTGGGGCCAACGTCCTGACTTTC.

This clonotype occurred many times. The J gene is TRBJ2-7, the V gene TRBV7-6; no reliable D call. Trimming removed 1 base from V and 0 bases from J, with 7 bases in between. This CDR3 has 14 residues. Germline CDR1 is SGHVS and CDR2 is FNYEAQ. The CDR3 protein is CASSLDDHSYEQYF. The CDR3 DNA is TGTGCCAGCAGCTTAGATGATCACTCCTACGAGCAGTACTTC.

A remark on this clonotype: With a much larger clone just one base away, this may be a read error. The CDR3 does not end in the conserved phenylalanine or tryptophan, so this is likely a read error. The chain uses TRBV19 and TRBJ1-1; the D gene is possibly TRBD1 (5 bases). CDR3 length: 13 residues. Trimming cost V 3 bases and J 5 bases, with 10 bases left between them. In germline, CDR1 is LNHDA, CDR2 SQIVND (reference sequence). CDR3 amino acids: CASSIGRVTEAFS. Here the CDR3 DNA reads TGTGCCAGTAGTATCGGCAGGGTTACTGAAGCTTTCTCT.

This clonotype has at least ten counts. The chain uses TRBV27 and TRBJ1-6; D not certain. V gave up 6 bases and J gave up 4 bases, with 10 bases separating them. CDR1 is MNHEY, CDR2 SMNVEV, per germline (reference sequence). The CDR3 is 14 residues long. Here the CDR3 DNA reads TGTGCCAGCAGACTGTCTCTGTATAATTCACCCCTCCACTTT. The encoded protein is CASRLSLYNSPLHF.

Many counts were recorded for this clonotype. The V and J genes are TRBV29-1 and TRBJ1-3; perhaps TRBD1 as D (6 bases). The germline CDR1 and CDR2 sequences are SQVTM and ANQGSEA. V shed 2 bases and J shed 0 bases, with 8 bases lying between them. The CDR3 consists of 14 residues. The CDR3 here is CSVEKGGSGNTIYF. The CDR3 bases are TGCAGCGTTGAAAAGGGGGGCTCTGGAAACACCATATATTTT. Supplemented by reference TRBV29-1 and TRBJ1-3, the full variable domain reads SAVISQKPSRDICQRGTSLTIQCQVDSQVTMMFWYRQQPGQSLTLIATANQGSEATYESGFVIDKFPISRPNLTFSTLTVSNMSPEDSSIYLCSVEKGGSGNTIYFGEGSWLTVV.

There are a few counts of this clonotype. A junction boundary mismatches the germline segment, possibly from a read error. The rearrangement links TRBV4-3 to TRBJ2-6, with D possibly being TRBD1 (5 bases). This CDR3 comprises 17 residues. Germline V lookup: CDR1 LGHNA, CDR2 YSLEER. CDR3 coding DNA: TGCGCCAGCAGCCTTGACTTAAGGGGCCCTGGGGCCAACGTCCCGACTTTC. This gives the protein CASSLDLRGPGANVPTF.

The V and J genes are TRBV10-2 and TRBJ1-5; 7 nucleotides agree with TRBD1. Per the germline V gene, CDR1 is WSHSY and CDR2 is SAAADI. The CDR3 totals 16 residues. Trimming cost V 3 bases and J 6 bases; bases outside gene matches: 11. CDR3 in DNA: TGCGCCAGCAGTGAAACCGAGGAACAGGGGCGTCAGCCCCAGCATTTT. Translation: CASSETEEQGRQPQHF.

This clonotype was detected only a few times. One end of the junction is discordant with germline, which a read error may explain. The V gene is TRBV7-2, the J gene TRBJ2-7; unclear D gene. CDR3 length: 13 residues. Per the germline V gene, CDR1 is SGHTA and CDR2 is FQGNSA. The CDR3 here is CASSVARAREQYF. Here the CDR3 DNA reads TGTGCCAGCAGCGTAGCACGGGCGAGGGAGCAGTACTTC.

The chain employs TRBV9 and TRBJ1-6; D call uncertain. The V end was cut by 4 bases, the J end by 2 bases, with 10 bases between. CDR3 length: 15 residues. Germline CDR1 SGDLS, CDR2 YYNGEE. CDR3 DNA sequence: TGTGCCAGCAGCCAAGAAGGAACCTATAATTCACCCCTCCACTTT. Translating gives CASSQEGTYNSPLHF.

The CDR3 sequence is CASSYGTESEQYF. For the CDR3, the DNA is TGTGCCAGCAGTTATGGGACAGAAAGCGAGCAGTACTTC. The chain employs TRBV7-2 and TRBJ2-7, with TRBD1 identical over 7 bases. The V gene's germline CDR1 is SGHTA and CDR2 FQGNSA. V was pared by 6 bases and J by 6 bases, with 8 bases of the junction left unmatched. The CDR3 length is 13 residues.